This T cell receptor beta chain was obtained from a study of shared clonotypes between healthy human individuals. Germline CDR1 reads MDHEN; CDR2 reads SYDVKM. Trimming took off 7 bases at V and 6 bases at J, with 15 bases between the two ends. CDR3 length: 13 residues. This table comes from immunoSEQ multiplex PCR, and its TCRdb copy is limited to in-frame clones, with some not included. Here the sample spans approximately 500,000 clones, 90% to 96% being singletons. The clonotype was recovered from a woman aged 25 to 39 in good health. V and J are TRBV28 and TRBJ2-5, with D uncertain. Sequenced: naive CD4+ T cells sorted from blood. Sample subset: CD45RA+ positively selected. The CDR3 loop reads CASTRSQRKTQYF. Here the CDR3 DNA reads TGTGCCAGCACCCGGTCCCAAAGAAAGACCCAGTACTTC.